A single sample gave rise to the 2 T cell receptor beta chains below, sequenced in a study of T cells after posttransplantation cyclophosphamide. Generated by immunoSEQ multiplex PCR, the TCRdb table keeps only in-frame clones and is missing some. The data hold about 22,000 clones, with almost 75% observed a single time. The sample comprised memory CD4+ T cells sorted from PBMCs. The receptors stem from a woman in her sixties or seventies in good health, CMV-negative, and a related stem cell transplant donor.

The chain is built from TRBV30 and TRBJ2-7; tentative D call: TRBD1 (6 bases). Germline-derived CDR1 and CDR2 are GTSNPN and SVGIG (reference sequence). Deletions cut 2 bases from V and 1 base from J, with 15 bases between. CDR3 length: 15 residues. For the CDR3, the DNA is TGTGCCTGGAGTAAACCGGGACACTTTTCCTACGAGCAGTACTTC. Encoded protein: CAWSKPGHFSYEQYF.

CDR3 bases: TGCGCCAGCAGGAACCTGCTCAGGGGCTGGGGGAATTCACCCCTCCACTTT. Translation gives CASRNLLRGWGNSPLHF. V usage is TRBV5-1 and J usage is TRBJ1-6, with D perhaps matching TRBD1 (6 bases). V was trimmed by 5 bases and J by 7 bases, leaving 22 bases between them. This CDR3 is built from 17 residues. Germline assignment: CDR1 SGHRS and CDR2 YFSETQ.